Listed here are 5 T cell receptor beta chains from one sample, sequenced in a study of blood T cell repertoires in COVID-19. Sequencing was performed with immunoSEQ multiplex PCR; in TCRdb, only in-frame clones are kept and a portion is missing. The sample carries 200,000 to 250,000 clones, 88% recorded once. The sequencing input was peripheral blood. The receptors come from a woman aged 55-70 years with acute or convalescent COVID-19.

The chain employs TRBV18 and TRBJ1-1, with TRBD1 as a possible D gene (6 bases). CDR1 is KGHSH and CDR2 is LQKENI in the germline V gene. The CDR3 runs to 12 residues. The germline V and J ends were trimmed by 4 bases and 8 bases, with 11 bases remaining between them. The CDR3 region is CASSRPDREAFF. The CDR3 nucleotides read TGTGCCAGCTCACGGCCCGACAGGGAAGCTTTCTTT.

This clone appeared a single time. J is TRBJ2-3 and V is TRBV2; a possible D gene is TRBD2 (5 bases). V was pared by 6 bases and J by 2 bases, with 18 bases between. Germline V gene sequence: CDR1 SNHLY, CDR2 FYNNEI. This CDR3 comprises 16 residues. CDR3 coding DNA: TGTGCCAGCAGCTCCAGCTCTAGCAAGTCCACAGATACGCAGTATTTT. Translating it yields CASSSSSSKSTDTQYF.

V is TRBV6-6 and J is TRBJ1-1; 10 bases are a match to TRBD1. The CDR3 contains 13 residues. CDR1 is MNHNY, CDR2 SVGAGI, per germline (reference sequence). Germline trimming cut 5 bases from V and 7 bases from J; bases unmatched to any gene: 4. CDR3 loop: CASSDRGRGEAFF. The CDR3 region has the DNA TGTGCCAGCAGTGACAGGGGGCGCGGTGAAGCTTTCTTT.

Notes on this clone: Germline and junction disagree at one end, which may indicate a read error. V is TRBV6-6 and J is TRBJ1-3; 10 bases map to TRBD1. The CDR3 contains 15 residues. Germline V gives CDR1 MNHNY, CDR2 SVGAGI (reference sequence). The CDR3 here is CTSSRGQGIGNTIYF. CDR3 in DNA: TGTACCAGCAGTCGGGGACAGGGGATAGGAAACACCATATATTTT.

This clone has more than one count but fewer than ten. This rearrangement joins TRBV19 to TRBJ2-2; D possibly corresponds to TRBD2 (7 bases). The germline V and J ends were trimmed by 6 bases and 5 bases, with 13 bases remaining between them. Germline CDR1 reads LNHDA; CDR2 reads SQIVND (reference sequence). The CDR3 sequence is 14 residues long. CDR3 in amino acids: CASRGGTITGELFF. CDR3 DNA: TGTGCCAGTAGAGGGGGGACTATTACCGGGGAGCTGTTTTTT.